Below, 24 T cell receptor beta chains from the same sample are listed, as sequenced in a study of graft-versus-host responses after intestinal transplantation. Data came from immunoSEQ multiplex PCR; TCRdb stores just in-frame clones and leaves some out. The sample includes around 100,000 clones, 85% to 95% of them seen just once. These TCRs are of unknown antigen specificity. The input for sequencing was unstimulated CD8+ T cells sorted from spleen or lymph node cells, taken before transplant. The receptors were gathered from a human donor who was the organ donor for an intestinal transplant.

The chain is built from TRBV5-5 and TRBJ2-5; 9 nucleotides align to TRBD2. CDR1 SGHKS and CDR2 YYEKEE come from the germline V gene (reference sequence). The CDR3 length is 15 residues. Losses at the gene ends were 2 bases for V and 4 bases for J; bases not matched to a gene: 6. The CDR3 here is CASSFVAGELETQYF. DNA for the CDR3: TGTGCCAGCAGCTTTGTAGCGGGGGAGTTAGAGACCCAGTACTTC.

The chain employs TRBV4-2 and TRBJ2-1; 9 bases agree with TRBD2. The length of the CDR3 is 17 residues. With 1 base clipped from V and 0 bases from J, the junction kept 4 bases outside the gene matches. Germline CDR1 LGHNA, CDR2 YNFKEQ. Written as DNA, the CDR3 is TGTGCCAGCAGCCAAGGACTAGCGGATATCTCCTACAATGAGCAGTTCTTC. Translation gives CASSQGLADISYNEQFF.

The rearrangement uses TRBV19 and TRBJ2-3; 8 bases fit TRBD2. The CDR3 totals 15 residues. CDR1 and CDR2 from the germline V gene are LNHDA and SQIVND (reference sequence). Trimming cost V 1 base and J 2 bases; bases outside gene matches: 2. CDR3 sequence: CASSIVAGYTDTQYF. CDR3 sequence (DNA): TGTGCCAGTAGTATAGTAGCGGGGTACACAGATACGCAGTATTTT.

V is TRBV6-1 and J is TRBJ2-7; 7 nucleotides line up with TRBD2. V shed 6 bases and J 4 bases; nucleotides not matched to a gene: 9. Germline assignment: CDR1 MNHNS and CDR2 SASEGT. The CDR3 covers 14 residues. CDR3 loop: CASSPAGAPYEQYF. In nucleotides, the CDR3 is TGTGCCAGCAGCCCGGCGGGAGCCCCTTACGAGCAGTACTTC.

CDR3 bases: TGTGCCAGCAGTTTACAGGGGGCGAACACTGAAGCTTTCTTT. Its protein is CASSLQGANTEAFF. The genes are TRBV27 and TRBJ1-1; the match to TRBD1 covers 8 bases. With 2 bases clipped from V and 1 base from J, the junction kept 0 bases outside the gene matches. The V gene's germline CDR1 is MNHEY and CDR2 SMNVEV (reference sequence). The CDR3 consists of 14 residues.

V and J are TRBV20-1 and TRBJ2-7; unclear D gene. There are 11 residues in the CDR3. The ends were cut back, 3 bases at V and 2 bases at J, with 5 bases in the middle. CDR1 DFQATT and CDR2 SNEGSKA come from the germline V gene (reference sequence). CDR3 protein: CSASPPYEQYF. CDR3 nucleotides: TGCAGTGCTAGCCCCCCCTACGAGCAGTACTTC.

The J gene is TRBJ2-7, the V gene TRBV4-1; 8 nucleotides align to TRBD2. The ends lost 2 bases at V and 7 bases at J; junction bases unmatched: 22. CDR1 is MGHRA, CDR2 YSYEKL, per germline. The CDR3 extends over 19 amino acids. The CDR3 DNA reads TGCGCCAGCAGCCAACACCCCCGAGGTAGGCTAGCGGGCGCTTTGGAGCAGTACTTC. Protein product: CASSQHPRGRLAGALEQYF.

This rearrangement joins TRBV19 to TRBJ1-2; 7 positions match TRBD1. CDR1 and CDR2 (germline): LNHDA, SQIVND (reference sequence). V gave up 5 bases and J gave up 8 bases; unmatched junction bases: 2. CDR3 length: 11 amino acids. The chain's CDR3 is CASSYRGGYTF. The CDR3 nucleotides are TGTGCCAGTAGTTACAGGGGCGGCTACACCTTC.

This chain connects TRBV5-4 to TRBJ2-7; 8 bases agree with TRBD1. The CDR3 loop spans 12 amino acids. With 5 bases clipped from V and 5 bases from J, the junction kept 3 bases outside the gene matches. Germline V lookup: CDR1 SGHNT, CDR2 YYREEE (reference sequence). CDR3 sequence: CASSPGGHEQYF. CDR3 DNA: TGTGCCAGCAGTCCAGGGGGCCACGAGCAGTACTTC.

The chain combines TRBV11-2 with TRBJ1-6, with no clear D. The CDR3 contains 16 residues. The V gene lost 5 bases and the J gene lost 1 base, with 12 bases spanning the gap. CDR1 SGHAT and CDR2 FQNNGV come from the germline V gene. The CDR3 DNA is TGTGCCAGCAGCCCCAGTACAGATTCCTATAATTCACCCCTCCACTTT. It is translated as CASSPSTDSYNSPLHF.

The chain is built from TRBV28 and TRBJ2-7; no reliable D call. The CDR3 contains 16 residues. Trimming left V 5 bases short and J 0 bases short, with 17 bases between. The germline CDR1 and CDR2 sequences are MDHEN and SYDVKM. The CDR3 loop is CASSRTPSIPSYEQYF. In DNA form, the CDR3 reads TGTGCCAGCAGTCGAACCCCTTCGATCCCCTCCTACGAGCAGTACTTC. The variable domain in full, with the rest retrieved from reference TRBV28 and TRBJ2-7, is DVKVTQSSRYLVKRTGEKVFLECVQDMDHENMFWYRQDPGLGLRLIYFSYDVKMKEKGDIPEGYSVSREKKERFSLILESASTNQTSMYLCASSRTPSIPSYEQYFGPGTRLTVT.

The rearrangement uses TRBV27 and TRBJ1-2; 9 nucleotides agree with TRBD1. V shed 4 bases and J 8 bases; nucleotides not matched to a gene: 11. This CDR3 has 15 amino acids. CDR1 and CDR2 (germline): MNHEY, SMNVEV (reference sequence). CDR3 coding DNA: TGTGCCAGCAGTTCCCTCCGGGACAGGGTTTTCGGCTACACCTTC. This gives the protein CASSSLRDRVFGYTF.

The chain carries TRBV4-2 and TRBJ1-2; 8 nucleotides match TRBD1. Looked up from germline, CDR1 is LGHNA and CDR2 is YNFKEQ. V shed 2 bases and J 2 bases; nucleotides not matched to a gene: 10. The CDR3 totals 17 residues. The CDR3 DNA reads as TGTGCCAGCAGCCAAAACTACCAGGGGGCCTTAAACTATGGCTACACCTTC. Translating gives CASSQNYQGALNYGYTF.

The rearrangement joins TRBV27 to TRBJ2-3, with unresolved D. The ends were cut back, 4 bases at V and 6 bases at J, with 11 bases in the middle. CDR3 length: 13 residues. Germline-derived CDR1 and CDR2 are MNHEY and SMNVEV (reference sequence). CDR3 DNA sequence: TGTGCCAGCAGTTCGAGCGAGGCGGATACGCAGTATTTT. Residues: CASSSSEADTQYF.

V and J are TRBV18 and TRBJ2-7; 12 nucleotides match TRBD2. CDR3 length: 19 residues. Per the germline V gene, CDR1 is KGHSH and CDR2 is LQKENI. Trimming took 1 base from V and 0 from J; bases not matched to a gene: 10. CDR3 residues: CASSPLEASGRDRSYEQYF. The CDR3 DNA reads TGTGCCAGCTCACCACTAGAGGCTAGCGGGAGGGATCGCTCCTACGAGCAGTACTTC.

The chain joins TRBV19 to TRBJ2-1; the D is unclear. CDR1 and CDR2 from the germline V gene are LNHDA and SQIVND (reference sequence). This CDR3 has 13 amino acids. V was pared by 2 bases and J by 6 bases, with 8 bases between. CDR3 residues: CASSISPRNEQFF. CDR3 coding DNA: TGTGCCAGTAGTATAAGTCCCCGCAATGAGCAGTTCTTC.

To note about this clone: The same CDR3 arises from other DNA sequences in this sample as well. V is TRBV19 and J is TRBJ1-4; D is unclear. CDR1 is LNHDA and CDR2 is SQIVND in the germline V gene (reference sequence). The CDR3 is 11 amino acids. V lost 5 bases to trimming and J lost 7 bases, with 5 bases between them. The CDR3 DNA sequence: TGTGCCAGTAGTCCCGGTGAAAAACTGTTTTTT. It codes for CASSPGEKLFF.

V usage is TRBV7-9 and J usage is TRBJ2-5; 11 bases are shared with TRBD1. This CDR3 region has 14 residues. V trimming: 3 bases; J trimming: 4 bases; junction bases outside the gene matches: 1. Germline V CDR1 and CDR2: SEHNR, FQNEAQ (reference sequence). The CDR3 protein is CASSFGTGGETQYF. CDR3 DNA: TGTGCCAGCAGCTTCGGGACAGGGGGAGAGACCCAGTACTTC.

J is TRBJ1-5 and V is TRBV15; D not resolved. This CDR3 comprises 16 residues. Germline CDR1 reads LNHNV; CDR2 reads YYDKDF (reference sequence). The V end was cut by 4 bases, the J end by 2 bases, with 15 bases between. CDR3 sequence: CATSKSRVGRNQPQHF. CDR3 DNA sequence: TGTGCCACCAGCAAGTCCCGGGTCGGGCGCAATCAGCCCCAGCATTTT.

This clone has just one count. V is TRBV20-1 and J is TRBJ2-1, with no clear D. Germline V gene data show CDR1 as DFQATT and CDR2 as SNEGSKA (reference sequence). The V end was cut by 5 bases, the J end by 4 bases, with 6 bases between. This CDR3 region has 11 residues. Written as DNA, the CDR3 is TGCAGTGCTGGATATTACAATGAGCAGTTCTTC. Protein: CSAGYYNEQFF.

The chain joins TRBV5-6 to TRBJ2-1; TRBD1 might be the D (6 bases). V was trimmed by 4 bases and J by 4 bases, leaving 18 bases between them. The CDR3 consists of 16 residues. Per the germline V gene, CDR1 is SGHDT and CDR2 is YYEEEE. CDR3 nucleotides: TGTGCCAGCAGCCTTGGGTTTTCACAGGGATACAATGAGCAGTTCTTC. This translates into CASSLGFSQGYNEQFF.

The chain uses TRBV4-2 and TRBJ1-5; TRBD1 matches at 7 bases. The CDR3 sequence is 16 residues long. Germline V gene lookup returns CDR1 LGHNA and CDR2 YNFKEQ. After removal of 0 bases from V and 5 bases from J, the junction contained 7 bases not matched to a gene. The CDR3 here is CASSQDLTGMDQPQHF. The CDR3 coding sequence is TGTGCCAGCAGCCAAGATTTGACAGGGATGGATCAGCCCCAGCATTTT.

A note on this clone: Its ends do not fully match the called genes, so a read error is possible. The chain has TRBV20-1 and TRBJ2-7, with a possible D match to TRBD2 (5 bases). The CDR3 contains 10 residues. Germline V gives CDR1 DFQATT, CDR2 SNEGSKA (reference sequence). CDR3 nucleotides: TGCAGTGCTAGGCAGTCCGGAGGCGGCTTC. It yields the protein CSARQSGGGF.

V is TRBV10-3 and J is TRBJ1-1; D gene uncertain. This CDR3 contains 16 residues. V gave up 3 bases and J gave up 11 bases, with 25 bases separating them. The germline gives CDR1 ENHRY, CDR2 SYGVKD. The CDR3 DNA follows: TGTGCCATCAGTGACCCCACGGTCAGAATAAACAACGAGGCTTTCTTT. Translation: CAISDPTVRINNEAFF.